This TCR beta chain was recorded in a study of Graves' ophthalmopathy and Graves' hyperthyroidism. General study findings and limits: Detection in blood was also observed for most expanded thyroid clonotypes above 0.001 frequency.

Of note for this clonotype: The antigen is unknown.

RNA transcripts yielded amplified TCR beta CDR3 regions. First-round RT-PCR used HTBI primers; second-round multiplex PCR followed. TCRdb re-derived calls from the multiplex PCR reads in MiXCR, one entry per CDR3 protein. The sample yields approximately 500,000 distinct CDR3 sequences, approximately 14% seen once. This receptor was identified in a woman under 40 with Graves' ophthalmopathy. The sample comprised blood.

The CDR3 coding sequence is TGTGCCAGCAGCCAAGTGTGGGGCAGCGACTACGAGCAGTACTTC. It specifies CASSQVWGSDYEQYF. The chain couples TRBV3-1 to TRBJ2-7, with D possibly being TRBD1 (5 bases). The CDR3 sequence is 15 residues long. Germline V lookup: CDR1 LGHDT, CDR2 YNNKEL (reference sequence). V gave up 1 base and J gave up 3 bases, with 13 bases separating them.